Below, 18 T cell receptor beta chains from the same sample are listed, as sequenced in a study of T cells in women clearing cervical HPV infection. Sequencing was performed with immunoSEQ multiplex PCR; in TCRdb, only in-frame clones are kept and a portion is missing. The sample yields roughly 36,000 clones, of which the top ten take up about 7.8%. Sequencing was performed on blood buffy coat. These TCRs come from a woman between 18 and 70 years old with a cervical HPV16 infection that either progressed to CIN3+ or cleared (not recorded which).

About this clone: The sequenced fragment ends 3 residues before the CDR3 boundary, so the rest is inferred from the germline J gene. This sample also contains other DNA sequences that code for the same CDR3. The chain joins TRBV6-1 to TRBJ1-3, with TRBD1 matching 9 bases. With 0 bases clipped from V and 8 bases from J, the junction kept 8 bases outside the gene matches. CDR1 is MNHNS, CDR2 SASEGT, per germline. CDR3 length: 16 amino acids. The CDR3 bases that were read are TGTGCCAGCAGTGAAGCGCTCTCGGGACAGGGTTACACC. This sequence encodes CASSEALSGQGYT. The entire CDR3 sequence reads CASSEALSGQGYTIYF.

Concerning this clone itself: The read terminates 3 residues ahead of where the CDR3 ends, so the germline J gene completes it. The gene calls are TRBV20-1 and TRBJ2-7; D is undetermined. Germline CDR1 and CDR2: DFQATT and SNEGSKA (reference sequence). The CDR3 loop spans 11 amino acids. V was pared by 6 bases and J by 0 bases, with 6 bases between. The CDR3 loop is CSAHSSYEQYF. The CDR3 DNA, read in part, is TGCAGTGCCCATAGCTCCTACGAG.

On this clone itself: The read ends 3 residues before the CDR3 terminus; that terminus is restored from the germline J gene. This chain uses TRBV5-6 with TRBJ2-2; maybe TRBD2 (6 bases). Germline loops: CDR1 SGHDT, CDR2 YYEEEE. This CDR3 comprises 15 residues. The part of the CDR3 DNA that was read is TGTGCCAGCAGCTTGGGGGGGGACCAGTCGGAAAAG. This sequence encodes CASSLGGDQSEK. The entire CDR3 protein is CASSLGGDQSEKLFF.

About this clone: The CDR3 extends 3 residues past the end of the read, so its final part is completed from the germline J gene. The rearrangement links TRBV10-1 to TRBJ2-1; 7 bases map to TRBD2. There are 15 residues in the CDR3. Trimming took 2 bases from V and 4 from J; bases not matched to a gene: 5. The germline gives CDR1 WNHNN, CDR2 SYGVQD (reference sequence). The part of the CDR3 DNA that was read is TGCGCCAGCAGTGAGGAGGTCGGGGGGTACAATGAG. Translated, it gives CASSEEVGGYNE. The whole CDR3 protein reads CASSEEVGGYNEQFF.

A note on this clone: The read halts 3 residues ahead of the CDR3 end, with the missing end drawn from the germline J gene. The rearrangement joins TRBV7-8 to TRBJ2-3, with 12 bases lining up with TRBD2. Germline lookup yields CDR1 SGHVS and CDR2 FQNEAQ. The CDR3 loop spans 16 amino acids. V dropped 4 bases and J dropped 2; count of bases not matched to a gene: 4. The CDR3 protein is CASSYGLAGSTDTQYF. The DNA read from the CDR3 is TGTGCCAGCAGCTACGGACTAGCGGGGTCCACAGATACG.

With respect to this clone: The observed sequence ends 3 residues before the CDR3 terminus, with the missing tail filled in from the germline J gene. The genes are TRBV6-1 and TRBJ1-4; D is uncertain. CDR1 is MNHNS and CDR2 is SASEGT in the germline V gene. This CDR3 contains 14 residues. The V gene lost 4 bases and the J gene lost 1 base, with 7 bases spanning the gap. The CDR3 bases that were read are TGTGCCAGCAGTGGTACAGTAACTAATGAAAAA. The encoded protein is CASSGTVTNEK. The whole CDR3 region reads CASSGTVTNEKLFF.

With respect to this clone: The read finishes 3 residues shy of the CDR3 end, and the germline J gene is used to complete it. This sequence joins TRBV19 and TRBJ2-7, with a possible D match to TRBD1 (6 bases). CDR1 is LNHDA and CDR2 is SQIVND in the germline V gene (reference sequence). Trimming removed 3 bases at V and 4 bases at J, with 7 bases between. The CDR3 consists of 12 residues. The CDR3 DNA, read in part, is TGTGCCAGTAGTATGGACAGTTACGAG. Translation gives CASSMDSYE. The entire CDR3 protein is CASSMDSYEQYF.

With respect to this clone: Coverage ceases 3 residues before the CDR3 finishes, and the germline J gene fills in the end. The V gene is TRBV12-3 or TRBV12-4, the J gene TRBJ2-3; D ambiguous. The CDR3 has 13 amino acids. The covered CDR3 bases are TGTGCCAGCAGTCTGCTAGGTGGCGAGACG. This codes for CASSLLGGET. The entire CDR3 protein reads CASSLLGGETQYF.

Worth noting for this clone: The CDR3 is cut off 3 residues early in the read; its end comes from the germline J gene. The chain carries TRBV7-9 and TRBJ2-3, with D unresolved. Trimming removed 3 bases from V and 6 bases from J, with 4 bases in between. Germline V gene sequence: CDR1 SEHNR, CDR2 FQNEAQ (reference sequence). CDR3 length equals 11 residues. This chain's CDR3 is CASSFGDTQYF. Incomplete CDR3 DNA: TGTGCCAGCAGCTTTGGCGATACG.

Comment on this clone: Read coverage stops 3 residues before the CDR3 terminus; the germline J gene supplies the remainder. The rearrangement joins TRBV2 to TRBJ1-1; possibly TRBD1 for D (5 bases). The CDR3 is 13 residues long. From germline, CDR1 is SNHLY and CDR2 FYNNEI. Trimming took off 4 bases at V and 0 bases at J, with 6 bases between the two ends. The covered CDR3 bases are TGTGCCAGCAGTGCAGGGTTGAACACTGAA. It codes for CASSAGLNTE. Given in full, the CDR3 is CASSAGLNTEAFF.

Points on this clone: The CDR3 end is not reached by the read, which stops 3 residues before it; the germline J gene fills it in. V and J are TRBV13 and TRBJ2-1; tentatively, D is TRBD1 (5 bases). CDR1 and CDR2 (germline): PRHDT, FYEKMQ (reference sequence). Trimming shortened V by 5 bases and J by 7 bases, and 9 bases separated the two germline ends. The CDR3 contains 12 residues. The covered CDR3 bases are TGTGCCAGCAGCCGTCGACAGAATGAG. Its translation: CASSRRQNE. The full CDR3 protein is CASSRRQNEQFF.

Concerning this clone: The read terminates 3 residues before the CDR3 end, so the remaining end is supplied by the germline J gene. V is TRBV2 and J is TRBJ2-4; maybe TRBD2 (7 bases). This CDR3 contains 14 residues. Germline CDR1 SNHLY, CDR2 FYNNEI. V dropped 7 bases and J dropped 1 base, with 11 bases sitting between them. The CDR3 bases that were read are TGTGCCAGCATGGGGGGGGCGGCCAAAAACATT. Encoded protein: CASMGGAAKNI. The full CDR3 protein reads CASMGGAAKNIQYF.

A word on this clone: The CDR3 extends 3 residues past the end of the read, so its final part is completed from the germline J gene. This chain connects TRBV14 to TRBJ1-2, with 8 positions matching TRBD1. Germline-derived CDR1 and CDR2 are SGHDN and FVKESK. This CDR3 is 13 amino acids long. The V and J ends lost 4 bases and 7 bases, in that order; junction bases with no gene match: 5. The CDR3 spells CASSPGQGFGYTF. The CDR3 bases that were read are TGTGCCAGCAGCCCCGGACAGGGCTTTGGC.

As regards this clone: Read coverage stops 3 residues before the CDR3 terminus; the germline J gene supplies the remainder. This chain links TRBV6-4 with TRBJ2-7; a weak D match, TRBD2 (6 bases). Germline assignment: CDR1 MRHNA and CDR2 SNTAGT. The V end lost 8 bases, the J end lost 6 bases, and 20 bases lay between the germline ends. There are 14 residues in the CDR3. CDR3 in amino acids: CASQGVWGEGEQYF. The sequenced CDR3 bases are TGTGCCAGCCAGGGAGTTTGGGGGGAAGGCGAG.

Note on this clone: The read falls 3 residues short of the CDR3 end, and the missing part is taken from the germline J gene. This sequence joins TRBV5-1 and TRBJ1-1, with D possibly TRBD1 on 5 matching bases. V lost 2 bases, J lost 2 bases, and 10 bases lay in between. CDR3 length equals 14 residues. CDR1 and CDR2 from the germline V gene are SGHRS and YFSETQ. Partial CDR3 DNA: TGCGCCAGCAGCTTCCAGGGTGCTAACACTGAA. This encodes CASSFQGANTE. The whole CDR3 region reads CASSFQGANTEAFF.

The CDR3 sequence: CASVRSGNSYEQYF. CDR3 DNA (partial): TGTGCCTCGGTGAGGTCAGGAAACTCCTACGAG. The genes are TRBV25-1 and TRBJ2-7; D is unclear. The CDR3 end falls 3 residues outside the read, so it is completed with the germline J gene. V was cut by 11 bases and J by 0 bases, with 17 bases left in between. Germline values: CDR1 MGHDK, CDR2 SYGVNS. CDR3 size: 14 residues.

Details on this clone: The read comes to an end 3 residues before the CDR3 does, leaving the germline J gene to fill in the end. The chain couples TRBV20-1 to TRBJ2-7; 7 bases are shared with TRBD2. This CDR3 contains 15 residues. V dropped 0 bases and J dropped 0; count of bases not matched to a gene: 5. Germline V gene data show CDR1 as DFQATT and CDR2 as SNEGSKA (reference sequence). The CDR3 is CSAREGRGTSYEQYF. The sequenced CDR3 bases are TGCAGTGCTAGAGAGGGGCGGGGGACCTCCTACGAG.

Note on this clone: The missing CDR3 end, 3 residues past where the read stops, is filled in from the germline J gene. The chain combines TRBV7-6 with TRBJ1-2, with D unresolved. The CDR3 loop spans 14 amino acids. V lost 1 base and J 5 bases, leaving 11 bases between the germline ends. Germline CDR1 reads SGHVS; CDR2 reads FNYEAQ. The CDR3 DNA, read in part, is TGTGCCAGCAGCTTAGGCGAGGGCTTATATGGC. Translated: CASSLGEGLYG. The entire CDR3 protein reads CASSLGEGLYGYTF.